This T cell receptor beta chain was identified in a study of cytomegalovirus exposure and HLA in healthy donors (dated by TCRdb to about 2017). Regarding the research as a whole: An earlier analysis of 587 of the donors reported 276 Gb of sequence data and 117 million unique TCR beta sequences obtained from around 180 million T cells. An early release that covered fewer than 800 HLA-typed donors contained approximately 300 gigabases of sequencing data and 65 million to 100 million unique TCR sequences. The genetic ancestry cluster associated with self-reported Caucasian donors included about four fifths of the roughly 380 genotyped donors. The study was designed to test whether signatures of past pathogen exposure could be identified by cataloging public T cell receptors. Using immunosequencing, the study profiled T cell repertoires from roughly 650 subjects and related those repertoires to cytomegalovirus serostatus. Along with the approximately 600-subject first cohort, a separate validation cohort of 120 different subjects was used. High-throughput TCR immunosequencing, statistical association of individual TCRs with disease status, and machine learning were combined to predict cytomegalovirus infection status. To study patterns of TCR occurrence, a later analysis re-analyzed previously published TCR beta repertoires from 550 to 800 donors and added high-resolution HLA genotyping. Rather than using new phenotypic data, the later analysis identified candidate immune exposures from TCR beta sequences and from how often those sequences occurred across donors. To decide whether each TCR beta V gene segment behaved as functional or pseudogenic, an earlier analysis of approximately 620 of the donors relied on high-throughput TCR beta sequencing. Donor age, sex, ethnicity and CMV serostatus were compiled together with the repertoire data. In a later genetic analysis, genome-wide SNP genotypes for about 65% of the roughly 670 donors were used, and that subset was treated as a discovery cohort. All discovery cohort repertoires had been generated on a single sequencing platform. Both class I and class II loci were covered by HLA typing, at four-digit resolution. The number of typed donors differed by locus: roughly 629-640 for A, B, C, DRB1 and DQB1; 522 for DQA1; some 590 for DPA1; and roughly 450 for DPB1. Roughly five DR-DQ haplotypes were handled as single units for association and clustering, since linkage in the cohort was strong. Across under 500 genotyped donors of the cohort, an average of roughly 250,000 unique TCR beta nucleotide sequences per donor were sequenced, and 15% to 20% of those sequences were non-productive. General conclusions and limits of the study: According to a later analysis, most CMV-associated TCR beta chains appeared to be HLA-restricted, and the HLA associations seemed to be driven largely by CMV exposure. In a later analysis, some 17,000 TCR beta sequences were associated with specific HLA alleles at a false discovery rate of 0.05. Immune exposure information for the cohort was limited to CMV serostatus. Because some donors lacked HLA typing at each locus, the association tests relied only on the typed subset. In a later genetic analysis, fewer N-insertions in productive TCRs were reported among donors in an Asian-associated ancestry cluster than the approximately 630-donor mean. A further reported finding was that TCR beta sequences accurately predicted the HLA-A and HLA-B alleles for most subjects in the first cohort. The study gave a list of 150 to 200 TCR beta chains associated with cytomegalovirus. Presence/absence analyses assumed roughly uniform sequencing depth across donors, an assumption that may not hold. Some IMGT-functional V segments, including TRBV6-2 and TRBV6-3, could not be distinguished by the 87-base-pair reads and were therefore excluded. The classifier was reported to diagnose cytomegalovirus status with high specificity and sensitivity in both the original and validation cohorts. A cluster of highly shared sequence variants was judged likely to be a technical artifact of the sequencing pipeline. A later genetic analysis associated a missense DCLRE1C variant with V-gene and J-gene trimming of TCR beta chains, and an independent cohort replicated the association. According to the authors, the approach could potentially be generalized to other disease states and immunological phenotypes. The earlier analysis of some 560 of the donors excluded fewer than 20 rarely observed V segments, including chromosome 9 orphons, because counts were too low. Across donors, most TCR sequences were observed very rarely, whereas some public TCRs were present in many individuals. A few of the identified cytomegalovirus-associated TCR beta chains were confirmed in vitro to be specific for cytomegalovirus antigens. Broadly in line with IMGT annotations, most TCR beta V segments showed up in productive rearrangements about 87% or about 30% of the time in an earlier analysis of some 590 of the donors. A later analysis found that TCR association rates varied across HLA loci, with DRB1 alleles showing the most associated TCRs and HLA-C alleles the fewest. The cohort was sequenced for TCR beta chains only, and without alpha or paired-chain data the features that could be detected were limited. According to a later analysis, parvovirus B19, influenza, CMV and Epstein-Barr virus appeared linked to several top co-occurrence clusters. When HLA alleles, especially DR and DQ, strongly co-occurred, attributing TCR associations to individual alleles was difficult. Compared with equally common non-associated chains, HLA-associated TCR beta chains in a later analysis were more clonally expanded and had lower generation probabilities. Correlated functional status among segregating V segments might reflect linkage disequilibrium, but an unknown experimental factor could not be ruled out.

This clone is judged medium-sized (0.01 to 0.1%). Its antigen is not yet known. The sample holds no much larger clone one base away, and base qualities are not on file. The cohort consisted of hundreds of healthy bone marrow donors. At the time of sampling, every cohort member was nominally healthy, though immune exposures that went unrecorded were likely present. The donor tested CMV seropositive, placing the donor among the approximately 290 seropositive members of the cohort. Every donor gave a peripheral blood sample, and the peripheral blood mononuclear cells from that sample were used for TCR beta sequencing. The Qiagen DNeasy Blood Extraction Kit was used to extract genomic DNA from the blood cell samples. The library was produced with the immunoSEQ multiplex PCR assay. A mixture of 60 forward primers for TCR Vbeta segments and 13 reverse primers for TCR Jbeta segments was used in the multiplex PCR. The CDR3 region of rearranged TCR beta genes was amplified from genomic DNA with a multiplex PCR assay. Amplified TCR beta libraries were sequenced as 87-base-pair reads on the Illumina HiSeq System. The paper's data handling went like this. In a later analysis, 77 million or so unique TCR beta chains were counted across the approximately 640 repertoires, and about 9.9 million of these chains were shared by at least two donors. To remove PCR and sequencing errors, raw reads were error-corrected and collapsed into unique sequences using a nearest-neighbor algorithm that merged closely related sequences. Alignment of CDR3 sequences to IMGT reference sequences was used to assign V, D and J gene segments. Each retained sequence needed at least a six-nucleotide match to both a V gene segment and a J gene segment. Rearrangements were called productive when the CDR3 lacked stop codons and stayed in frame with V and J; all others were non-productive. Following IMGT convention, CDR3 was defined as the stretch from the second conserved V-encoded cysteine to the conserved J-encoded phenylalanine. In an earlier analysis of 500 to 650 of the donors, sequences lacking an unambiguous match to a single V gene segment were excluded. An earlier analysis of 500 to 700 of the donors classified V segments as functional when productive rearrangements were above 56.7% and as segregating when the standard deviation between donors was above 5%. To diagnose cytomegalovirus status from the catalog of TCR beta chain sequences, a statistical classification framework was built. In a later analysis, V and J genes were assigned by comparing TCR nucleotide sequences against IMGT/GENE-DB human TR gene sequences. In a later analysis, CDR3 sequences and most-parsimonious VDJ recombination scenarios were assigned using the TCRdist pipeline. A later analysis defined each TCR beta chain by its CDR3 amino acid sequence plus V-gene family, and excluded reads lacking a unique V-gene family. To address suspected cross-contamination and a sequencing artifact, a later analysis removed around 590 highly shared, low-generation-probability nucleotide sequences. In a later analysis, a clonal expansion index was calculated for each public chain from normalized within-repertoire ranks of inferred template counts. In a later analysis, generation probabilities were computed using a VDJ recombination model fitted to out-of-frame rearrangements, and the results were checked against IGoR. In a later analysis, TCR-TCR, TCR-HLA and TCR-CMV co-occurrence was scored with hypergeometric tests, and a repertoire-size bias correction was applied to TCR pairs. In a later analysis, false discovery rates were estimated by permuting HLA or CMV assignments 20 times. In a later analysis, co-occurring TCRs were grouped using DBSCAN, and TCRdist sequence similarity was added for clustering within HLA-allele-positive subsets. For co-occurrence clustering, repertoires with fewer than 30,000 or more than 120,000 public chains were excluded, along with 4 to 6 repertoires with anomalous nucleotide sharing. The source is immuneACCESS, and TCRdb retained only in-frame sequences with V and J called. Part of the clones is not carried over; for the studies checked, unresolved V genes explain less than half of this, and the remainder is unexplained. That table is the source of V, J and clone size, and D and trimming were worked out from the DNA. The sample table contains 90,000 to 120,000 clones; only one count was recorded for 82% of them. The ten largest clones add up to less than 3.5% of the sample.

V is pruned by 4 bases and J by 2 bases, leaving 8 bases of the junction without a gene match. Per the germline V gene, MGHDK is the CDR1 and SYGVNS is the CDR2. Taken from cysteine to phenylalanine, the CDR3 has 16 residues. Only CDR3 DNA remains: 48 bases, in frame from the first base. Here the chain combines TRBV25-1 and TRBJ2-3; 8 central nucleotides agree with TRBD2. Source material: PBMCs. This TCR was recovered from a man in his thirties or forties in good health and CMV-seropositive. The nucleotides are TGTGCCAGCAGTGCCCGCGGGACTAGGATCACAGATACGCAGTATTTT. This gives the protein CASSARGTRITDTQYF.